This T cell receptor beta chain was profiled in a study of blood T cell repertoires in COVID-19 (dated by TCRdb to the early 2020s). About the study as a whole: The collaborator samples originated in the United States, Italy and Spain and spanned the acute and convalescent phases of COVID-19. The material from the prospective study consisted of cDNA or gDNA derived from T cells, B-cell-depleted T cells, or PBMCs. Subjects who had been exposed to COVID-19, were actively infected with it, or had recovered from it provided the deeply sampled blood TCRbeta repertoires that made up the dataset. The repertoires were released in a freely available public database meant as a resource for research on the immune response to SARS-CoV-2. The samples were drawn from the first 160 participants of the ongoing ImmuneRACE study and from 1,254 subjects provided by 6 global collaborators. A de-identified subject ID, COVID-19 status, age in years and sex were almost always included in the sample metadata. Where available, HLA class I and class II types were taken from metadata supplied by the sample provider and were not determined by assay-based typing. Study-wide findings and limitations: The quantity of clinical and demographic metadata differed by source and by participant and was supplied without curation.

TCRbeta CDR3 regions were amplified from genomic DNA using the immunoSEQ Assay, a bias-controlled multiplex PCR. The paper's processing steps were these. Within the assay, amplification of reference gene primers was used to estimate how many nucleated cells each sample contained. Sequence reads were collapsed and filtered to measure the absolute abundance of every unique TCRbeta CDR3 rearrangement. For each sample, productive Simpson clonality was calculated as the square root of Simpson's diversity index over productive rearrangements. This immuneACCESS table, as held by TCRdb, lists in-frame sequences with V and J called but not all clones. Of the missing ones, under half trace to an unresolved V gene in checked studies; the others have no known cause. V and J calls and clone size come straight from that table; D and trimming were deduced from the DNA. For this sample the table gives about 300,000 clones, of which 65% to 85% were detected only once. The ten largest make up around 1.2% of the sample.

Each collaborating institution followed its own protocols to collect whole blood in K2EDTA tubes. Collaborator samples were shipped for TCRbeta analysis as frozen whole blood, isolated PBMCs, or DNA extracted from either sample type. Taken from the germline V gene (reference sequence), the CDR1 and CDR2 loops are MNHEY and SMNVEV. From cysteine to phenylalanine, the CDR3 is 14 amino acids long. The retained sequence is limited to the CDR3, 42 bases, with the frame set at the first base. V and J lose 7 bases and 4 bases, and a span of 15 bases separates them. Worth noting for this clone: Its recognized antigen is unknown. The sample holds no much larger clone one base away, and base qualities are not on file.

The clonotype comes from a woman between 50 and 59 years old with acute or convalescent COVID-19. Sequencing used peripheral blood. Rearrangement joined TRBV27 to TRBJ2-3; TRBD2 could be the D gene, as 6 bases match. The DNA reads TGTGCCAGCACTTCGTCAGGAGGGGCAGATACGCAGTATTTT. It translates as CASTSSGGADTQYF.